Listed below are T cell receptor beta chains from one sample, sequenced in a study of cytomegalovirus exposure and HLA in healthy donors. Measured with immunoSEQ multiplex PCR; TCRdb has only the in-frame clones, and not every one. The sample contains about 200,000 clones, 87% of which appear only once. Input material: PBMCs. These receptors were obtained from a young man in good health and CMV-seronegative. CDR3s include the opening cysteine and the closing phenylalanine or tryptophan. The order of the fields is D gene, clone size, V gene, J gene, CDR3 protein, CDR3 DNA. A D gene is named only where the DNA matches it firmly. The size of a clone is reported for some rows only, either as once, few or many, or as a class for expanded clones.

d_call: -
clone_size: -
v_call: TRBV19
j_call: TRBJ2-7
cdr3_aa: CASSRDWGLSAGGSYEQYF
cdr3_nt: TGTGCCAGTAGTAGAGACTGGGGACTGTCGGCTGGTGGCTCCTACGAGCAGTACTTC

d_call: -
clone_size: -
v_call: TRBV7-6
j_call: TRBJ2-3
cdr3_aa: CASRSVAGTDTQYF
cdr3_nt: TGTGCCAGCAGATCCGTTGCCGGGACAGATACGCAGTATTTT

d_call: -
clone_size: once
v_call: TRBV10-1
j_call: TRBJ2-1
cdr3_aa: CASNSGTSGVNEQFF
cdr3_nt: TGCGCCAGCAACTCGGGGACATCAGGGGTAAATGAGCAGTTCTTC

d_call: TRBD2
clone_size: -
v_call: TRBV27
j_call: TRBJ2-7
cdr3_aa: CASSPGLAEYEQYF
cdr3_nt: TGTGCCAGCAGTCCGGGACTAGCGGAGTACGAGCAGTACTTC

d_call: TRBD1
clone_size: -
v_call: TRBV4-3
j_call: TRBJ1-5
cdr3_aa: CASSQGAGGYNQPQHF
cdr3_nt: TGCGCCAGCAGCCAAGGGGCAGGGGGGTACAATCAGCCCCAGCATTTT

d_call: TRBD1
clone_size: once
v_call: TRBV9
j_call: TRBJ1-2
cdr3_aa: CASSADRASYGYTF
cdr3_nt: TGTGCCAGCAGCGCGGACAGGGCGAGCTATGGCTACACCTTC

d_call: TRBD1
clone_size: -
v_call: TRBV6-1
j_call: TRBJ1-1
cdr3_aa: CASRSGTGPRTEAFF
cdr3_nt: TGTGCCAGCAGATCCGGGACAGGGCCGAGGACTGAAGCTTTCTTT

d_call: TRBD2
clone_size: -
v_call: TRBV6-1
j_call: TRBJ2-7
cdr3_aa: CASSALQGATSGRTDEQYF
cdr3_nt: TGTGCCAGCAGTGCACTACAGGGGGCAACTAGCGGGAGAACGGACGAGCAGTACTTC

d_call: -
clone_size: -
v_call: TRBV7-9
j_call: TRBJ1-5
cdr3_aa: CSSSPDGYQPQHF
cdr3_nt: TGTTCCAGCAGTCCAGACGGGTATCAGCCCCAGCATTTT

d_call: TRBD1
clone_size: -
v_call: TRBV19
j_call: TRBJ1-1
cdr3_aa: CASRPRDRPNTEAFF
cdr3_nt: TGTGCCAGTAGACCAAGGGACAGGCCCAACACTGAAGCTTTCTTT

d_call: -
clone_size: -
v_call: TRBV9
j_call: TRBJ2-3
cdr3_aa: CASSVASRDTQYF
cdr3_nt: TGTGCCAGCAGCGTAGCGTCCAGGGATACGCAGTATTTT

d_call: -
clone_size: -
v_call: TRBV14
j_call: TRBJ1-2
cdr3_aa: CASSQATRSGHGRRGYGYTF
cdr3_nt: TGTGCCAGCAGCCAAGCCACCAGATCGGGACACGGCAGACGAGGCTATGGCTACACCTTC

d_call: -
clone_size: once
v_call: TRBV19
j_call: TRBJ2-2
cdr3_aa: CASSIDRNGELFF
cdr3_nt: TGTGCCAGTAGTATAGATAGAAACGGGGAGCTGTTTTTT

d_call: -
clone_size: -
v_call: TRBV13
j_call: TRBJ1-3
cdr3_aa: CASSLGPQGFSGNTIYF
cdr3_nt: TGTGCCAGCAGCTTAGGCCCCCAGGGCTTCTCTGGAAACACCATATATTTT

d_call: -
clone_size: -
v_call: TRBV5-5
j_call: TRBJ2-7
cdr3_aa: CASSLYQGNEQYF
cdr3_nt: TGTGCCAGCAGCTTGTATCAGGGAAACGAGCAGTACTTC

d_call: -
clone_size: -
v_call: TRBV9
j_call: TRBJ2-7
cdr3_aa: CASSVGAEGAYEQYF
cdr3_nt: TGTGCCAGCAGCGTAGGAGCGGAGGGGGCGTACGAGCAGTACTTC

d_call: -
clone_size: -
v_call: TRBV7-6
j_call: TRBJ2-3
cdr3_aa: CASSLRGFITDTQYF
cdr3_nt: TGTGCCAGCAGCTTAAGGGGTTTTATCACAGATACGCAGTATTTT

d_call: TRBD1
clone_size: -
v_call: TRBV5-4
j_call: TRBJ2-7
cdr3_aa: CASSRTGVHEQYF
cdr3_nt: TGTGCCAGCAGCCGTACAGGGGTCCACGAGCAGTACTTC

d_call: TRBD1
clone_size: -
v_call: TRBV6-5
j_call: TRBJ1-2
cdr3_aa: CASSYAGTGTYGYTF
cdr3_nt: TGTGCCAGCAGTTACGCCGGGACAGGGACCTATGGCTACACCTTC

d_call: -
clone_size: -
v_call: TRBV9
j_call: TRBJ1-1
cdr3_aa: CASSVAAEAFF
cdr3_nt: TGTGCCAGCAGCGTAGCCGCTGAAGCTTTCTTT

d_call: -
clone_size: -
v_call: TRBV12-5
j_call: TRBJ1-3
cdr3_aa: CASGLWGGSSGNTIYF
cdr3_nt: TGTGCTAGTGGTTTGTGGGGGGGAAGCTCTGGAAACACCATATATTTT

d_call: -
clone_size: -
v_call: TRBV7-9
j_call: TRBJ1-2
cdr3_aa: CASSRMGQNVGYTF
cdr3_nt: TGTGCCAGCAGCCGTATGGGACAAAACGTTGGCTACACCTTC

d_call: -
clone_size: -
v_call: TRBV6-6
j_call: TRBJ1-5
cdr3_aa: CASSSPGNNQPQHF
cdr3_nt: TGTGCCAGCAGTTCACCAGGTAACAATCAGCCCCAGCATTTT

d_call: TRBD1
clone_size: -
v_call: TRBV7-9
j_call: TRBJ2-5
cdr3_aa: CASSRSGTGVQGTQYF
cdr3_nt: TGTGCCAGCAGCCGATCCGGGACAGGGGTTCAGGGGACCCAGTACTTC

d_call: -
clone_size: -
v_call: TRBV7-9
j_call: TRBJ2-7
cdr3_aa: CASSLGGQIAYEQYF
cdr3_nt: TGTGCCAGCAGCTTGGGGGGACAGATAGCCTACGAGCAGTACTTC

d_call: -
clone_size: few
v_call: TRBV28
j_call: TRBJ1-4
cdr3_aa: CASSSPRLIGPANEKLFF
cdr3_nt: TGTGCCAGCAGCAGCCCTAGATTGATAGGCCCCGCTAATGAAAAACTGTTTTTT